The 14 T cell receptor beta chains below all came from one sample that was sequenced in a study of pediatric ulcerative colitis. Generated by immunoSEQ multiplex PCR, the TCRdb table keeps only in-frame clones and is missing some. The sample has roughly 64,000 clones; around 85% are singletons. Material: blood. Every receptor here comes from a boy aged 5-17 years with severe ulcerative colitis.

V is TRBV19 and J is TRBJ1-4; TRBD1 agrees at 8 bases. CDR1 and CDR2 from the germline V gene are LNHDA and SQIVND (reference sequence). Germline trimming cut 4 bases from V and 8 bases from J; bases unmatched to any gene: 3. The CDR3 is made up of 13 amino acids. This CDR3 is CASSRNRGEKLFF. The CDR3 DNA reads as TGTGCCAGTAGTAGAAACAGGGGGGAAAAACTGTTTTTT.

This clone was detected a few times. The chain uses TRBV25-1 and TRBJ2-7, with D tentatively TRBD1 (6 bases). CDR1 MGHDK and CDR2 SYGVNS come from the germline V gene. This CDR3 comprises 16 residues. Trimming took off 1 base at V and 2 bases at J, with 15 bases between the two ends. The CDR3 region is CASSEWDATGAYEQYF. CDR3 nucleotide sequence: TGTGCCAGCAGTGAATGGGACGCGACAGGAGCCTACGAGCAGTACTTC.

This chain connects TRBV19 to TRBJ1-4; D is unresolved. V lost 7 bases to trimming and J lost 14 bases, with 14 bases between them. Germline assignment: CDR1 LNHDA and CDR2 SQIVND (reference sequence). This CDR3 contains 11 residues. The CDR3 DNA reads TGTGCCAGTAATGGAGGGCTGTCGCTGTTTTTT. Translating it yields CASNGGLSLFF.

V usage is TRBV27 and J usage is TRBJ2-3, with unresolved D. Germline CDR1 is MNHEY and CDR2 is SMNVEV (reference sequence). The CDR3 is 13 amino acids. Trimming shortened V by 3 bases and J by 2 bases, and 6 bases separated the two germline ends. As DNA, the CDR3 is TGTGCCAGCAGTTTCTCGATCACAGATACGCAGTATTTT. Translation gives CASSFSITDTQYF.

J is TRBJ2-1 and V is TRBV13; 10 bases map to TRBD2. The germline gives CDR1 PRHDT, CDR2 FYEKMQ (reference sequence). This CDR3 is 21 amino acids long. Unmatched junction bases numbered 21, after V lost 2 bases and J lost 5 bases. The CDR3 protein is CASSLLGGRRLAGMDDNEQFF. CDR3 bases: TGTGCCAGCAGCTTACTGGGGGGACGGAGACTAGCGGGTATGGACGACAATGAGCAGTTCTTC.

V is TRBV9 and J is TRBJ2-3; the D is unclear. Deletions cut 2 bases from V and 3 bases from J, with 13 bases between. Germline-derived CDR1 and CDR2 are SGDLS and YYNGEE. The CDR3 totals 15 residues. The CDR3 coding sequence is TGTGCCAGCAGCGTCCTTGCAAGTGTAACAGATACGCAGTATTTT. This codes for CASSVLASVTDTQYF. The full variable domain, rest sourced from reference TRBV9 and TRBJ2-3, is DSGVTQTPKHLITATGQRVTLRCSPRSGDLSVYWYQQSLDQGLQFLIQYYNGEERAKGNILERFSAQQFPDLHSELNLSSLELGDSALYFCASSVLASVTDTQYFGPGTRLTVL.

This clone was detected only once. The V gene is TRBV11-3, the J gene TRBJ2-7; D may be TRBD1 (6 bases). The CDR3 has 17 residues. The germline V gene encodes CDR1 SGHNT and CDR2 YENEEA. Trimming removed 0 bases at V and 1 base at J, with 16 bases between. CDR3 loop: CASSLDRWPGASYEQYF. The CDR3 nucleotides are TGTGCCAGCAGCTTAGATCGCTGGCCAGGGGCTTCCTACGAGCAGTACTTC.

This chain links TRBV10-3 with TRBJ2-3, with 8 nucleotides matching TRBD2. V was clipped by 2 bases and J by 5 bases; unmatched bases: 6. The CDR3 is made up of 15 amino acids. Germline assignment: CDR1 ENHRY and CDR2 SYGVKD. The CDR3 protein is CAISEPSGSGDTQYF. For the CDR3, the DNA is TGTGCCATCAGTGAGCCCAGCGGGAGCGGAGATACGCAGTATTTT.

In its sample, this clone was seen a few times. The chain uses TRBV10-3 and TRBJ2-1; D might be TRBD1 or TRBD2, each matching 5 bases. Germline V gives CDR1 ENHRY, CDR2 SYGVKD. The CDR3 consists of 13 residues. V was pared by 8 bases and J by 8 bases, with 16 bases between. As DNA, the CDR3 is TGTGCCATCGCCCTTCCTTTGGGGGATGAGCAGTTCTTC. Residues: CAIALPLGDEQFF.

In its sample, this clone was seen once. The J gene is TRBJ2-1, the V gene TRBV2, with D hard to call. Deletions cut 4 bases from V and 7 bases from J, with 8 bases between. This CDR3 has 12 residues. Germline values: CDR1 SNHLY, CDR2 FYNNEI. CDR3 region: CASSVEFNEQFF. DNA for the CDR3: TGTGCCAGCAGTGTAGAGTTTAATGAGCAGTTCTTC.

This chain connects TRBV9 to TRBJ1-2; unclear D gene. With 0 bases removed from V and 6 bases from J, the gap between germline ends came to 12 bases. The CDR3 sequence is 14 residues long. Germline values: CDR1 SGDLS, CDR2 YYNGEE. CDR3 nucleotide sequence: TGTGCCAGCAGCGTAGGGCCCCCTGGACATGGCTACACCTTC. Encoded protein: CASSVGPPGHGYTF.

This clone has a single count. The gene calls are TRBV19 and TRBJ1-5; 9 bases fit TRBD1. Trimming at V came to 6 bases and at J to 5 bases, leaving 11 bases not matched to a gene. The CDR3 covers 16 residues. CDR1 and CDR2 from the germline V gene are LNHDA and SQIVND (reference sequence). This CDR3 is CASSPWGQGFDQPQHF. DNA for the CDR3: TGTGCCAGTAGCCCTTGGGGACAGGGTTTCGATCAGCCCCAGCATTTT.

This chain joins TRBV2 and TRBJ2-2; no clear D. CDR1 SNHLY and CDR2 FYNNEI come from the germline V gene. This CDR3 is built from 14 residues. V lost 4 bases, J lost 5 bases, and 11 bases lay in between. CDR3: CASSGPYGTGELFF. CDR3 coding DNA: TGTGCCAGCAGTGGGCCCTACGGGACCGGGGAGCTGTTTTTT. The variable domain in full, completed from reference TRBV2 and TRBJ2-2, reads EPEVTQTPSHQVTQMGQEVILRCVPISNHLYFYWYRQILGQKVEFLVSFYNNEISEKSEIFDDQFSVERPDGSNFTLKIRSTKLEDSAMYFCASSGPYGTGELFFGEGSRLTVL.

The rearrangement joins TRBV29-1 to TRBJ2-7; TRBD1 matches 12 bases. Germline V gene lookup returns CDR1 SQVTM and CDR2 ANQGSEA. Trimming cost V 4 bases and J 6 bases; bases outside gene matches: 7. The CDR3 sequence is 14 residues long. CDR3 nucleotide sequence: TGCAGCGTTGTATCCGGGACAGGGGGCGGCGAGCAGTACTTC. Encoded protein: CSVVSGTGGGEQYF.